The entry below gives a single T cell receptor (beta chain) sequence along with its context. No antigen is known for it. These data come from a study of T cell responses to AZD1222 COVID-19 vaccine. Broader study findings: Reportedly, close to half of spike-specific TCRs are directed against unmutated variant regions.

Produced via immunoSEQ multiplex PCR; TCRdb's table is partial and in-frame only. This table holds roughly 200,000 clones, about 93% found once. The CDR3 spans 12 residues. Germline V gives CDR1 MGHDK, CDR2 SYGVNS. Trimming shortened V by 8 bases and J by 4 bases, and 9 bases separated the two germline ends. The sequenced sample was peripheral blood, obtained 28 days after the second dose of the MenACWY control vaccine. V and J are TRBV25-1 and TRBJ1-3; D is undetermined. The source is an adult who received the MenACWY meningococcal vaccine as a control. The CDR3 region is CASHSSGNTIYF. The CDR3 DNA follows: TGTGCCAGCCATAGCTCAGGAAACACCATATATTTT.